This T cell receptor (beta chain) derives from a study of T cells in Graves' hyperthyroidism and ophthalmopathy. RNA transcripts served as the template for amplifying TCR beta CDR3 regions. HTBI primers were the set used in a first-round RT-PCR of the TCR CDR3. TCRdb passed the multiplex PCR reads through MiXCR, listing each CDR3 protein once. The data contain 400,000 to 500,000 distinct CDR3 sequences, roughly 14% of them singletons. The CDR3 spans 14 residues. The ends were cut back, 4 bases at V and 7 bases at J, with 14 bases in the middle. Disease lasting under 3 months, a NOSPECS grade of at least 4, and a Clinical Activity Score of at least 3 were features of the ophthalmopathy patients.

The chain carries TRBV12-3 or TRBV12-4 and TRBJ2-1; D may match TRBD1 or TRBD2 (5 bases each). Sequenced input: blood. This TCR came from a man younger than 35 with Graves' ophthalmopathy. The CDR3 here is CASSYPGPTNEQFF. DNA of the CDR3: TGTGCCAGCAGTTATCCGGGACCGACTAATGAGCAGTTCTTC.